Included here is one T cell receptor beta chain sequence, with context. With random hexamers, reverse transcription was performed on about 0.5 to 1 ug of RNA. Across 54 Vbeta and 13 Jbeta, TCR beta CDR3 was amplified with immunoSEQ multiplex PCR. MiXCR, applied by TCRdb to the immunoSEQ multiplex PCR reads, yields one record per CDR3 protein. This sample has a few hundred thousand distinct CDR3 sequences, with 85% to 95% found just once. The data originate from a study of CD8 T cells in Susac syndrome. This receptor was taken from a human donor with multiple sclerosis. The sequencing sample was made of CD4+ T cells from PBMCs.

The chain's CDR3 is CATSDLKGAIGETQYF. For the CDR3, the DNA is TGTGCCACCAGTGATTTAAAGGGGGCTATCGGGGAGACCCAGTACTTC. The chain has TRBV24-1 and TRBJ2-5, with 7 nucleotides matching TRBD1. V dropped 1 base and J dropped 5; count of bases not matched to a gene: 9. Germline V gene lookup returns CDR1 KGHDR and CDR2 SFDVKD. The CDR3 is 16 residues long.